This T cell receptor beta chain was captured by sequencing in a study of CD8 T cells in ankylosing spondylitis. Findings and limits, study-wide: Significantly higher representation of disease-linked clones was reported for matched ankylosing spondylitis synovial fluid. Relatively rare in peripheral blood, disease-linked clones were also CD8+.

The V gene's germline CDR1 is ENHRY and CDR2 SYGVKD. V lost 3 bases to trimming and J lost 1 base, with 6 bases between them. The CDR3 is 14 amino acids. Scientists made TCR beta libraries using quantitative 5'-RACE with molecular barcodes. One entry per CDR3 protein, called by TCRdb with MiXCR from the 5' RACE reads. The table lists about 140,000 distinct CDR3 sequences, 7% to 10% of them singletons. In this sample, this clonotype turned up many times. The antigen remains undetermined. The clonotype originates from a male donor with ankylosing spondylitis. The rearrangement uses TRBV10-3 and TRBJ2-2; D is unclear. Sequencing input: synovial fluid, either unsorted or a sorted T cell fraction (not recorded which). The CDR3 protein is CAISEGQNTGELFF. The DNA of the CDR3 is TGTGCCATCAGTGAAGGCCAGAACACCGGGGAGCTGTTTTTT.